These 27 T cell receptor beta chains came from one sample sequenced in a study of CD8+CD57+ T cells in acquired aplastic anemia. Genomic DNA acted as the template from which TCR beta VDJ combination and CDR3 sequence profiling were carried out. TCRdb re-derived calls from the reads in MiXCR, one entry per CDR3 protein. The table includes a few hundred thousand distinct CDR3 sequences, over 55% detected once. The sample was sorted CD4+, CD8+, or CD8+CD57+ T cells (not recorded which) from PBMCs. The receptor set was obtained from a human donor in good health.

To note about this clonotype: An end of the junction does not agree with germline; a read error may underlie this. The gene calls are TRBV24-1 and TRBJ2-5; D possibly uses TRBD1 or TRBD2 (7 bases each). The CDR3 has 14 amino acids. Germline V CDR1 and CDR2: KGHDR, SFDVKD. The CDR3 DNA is TGTGCCGCCAGTGAGGAGACAGGGCGGGAGACCCAGCACTTC. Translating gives CAASEETGRETQHF.

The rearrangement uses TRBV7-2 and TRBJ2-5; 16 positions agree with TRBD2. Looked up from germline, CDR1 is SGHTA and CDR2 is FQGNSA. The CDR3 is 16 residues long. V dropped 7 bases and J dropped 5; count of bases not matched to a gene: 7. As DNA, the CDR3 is TGTGCCAGCACCGGGACTAGCGGGGGGGCTTGGGAGACCCAGTACTTC. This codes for CASTGTSGGAWETQYF.

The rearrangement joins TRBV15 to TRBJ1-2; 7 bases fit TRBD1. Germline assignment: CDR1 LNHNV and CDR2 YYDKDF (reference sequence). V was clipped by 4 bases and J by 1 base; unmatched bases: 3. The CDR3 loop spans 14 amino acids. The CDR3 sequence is CATSIDRVNYGYTF. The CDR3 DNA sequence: TGTGCCACCAGCATCGACAGGGTTAACTATGGCTACACCTTC.

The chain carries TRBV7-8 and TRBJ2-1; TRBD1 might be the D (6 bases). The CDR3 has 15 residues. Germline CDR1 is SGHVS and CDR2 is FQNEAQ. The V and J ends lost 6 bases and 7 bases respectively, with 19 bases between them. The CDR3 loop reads CASRKTGRGSNEQFF. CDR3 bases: TGTGCCAGCAGGAAAACAGGGCGAGGGTCGAATGAGCAGTTCTTC.

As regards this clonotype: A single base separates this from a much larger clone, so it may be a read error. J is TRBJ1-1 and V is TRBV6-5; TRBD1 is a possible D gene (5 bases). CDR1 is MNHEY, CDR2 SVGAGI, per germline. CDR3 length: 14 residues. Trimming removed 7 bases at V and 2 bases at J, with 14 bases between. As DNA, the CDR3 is TGTGCCAGCAACCCGGGGCCAGACAACACTGAAGCTTTCTTT. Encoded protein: CASNPGPDNTEAFF.

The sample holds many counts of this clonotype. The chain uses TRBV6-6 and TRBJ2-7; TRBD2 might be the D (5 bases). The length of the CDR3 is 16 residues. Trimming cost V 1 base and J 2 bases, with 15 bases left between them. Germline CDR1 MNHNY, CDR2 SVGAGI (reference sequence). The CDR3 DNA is TGTGCCAGCAGTTACTTAGCGCTCTCCGAAACCTACGAGCAGTACTTC. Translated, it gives CASSYLALSETYEQYF.

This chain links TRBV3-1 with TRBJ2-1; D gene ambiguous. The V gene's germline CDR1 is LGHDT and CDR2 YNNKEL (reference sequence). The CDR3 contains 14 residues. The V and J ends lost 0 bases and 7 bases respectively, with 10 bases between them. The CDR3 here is CASSQDINLNEQFF. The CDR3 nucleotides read TGTGCCAGCAGCCAAGATATTAACTTAAATGAGCAGTTCTTC.

The CDR3 loop is CASQGYRDRGFNEQYF. DNA of the CDR3: TGTGCCAGCCAAGGCTACCGGGACAGGGGGTTCAACGAGCAGTACTTC. The chain is built from TRBV2 and TRBJ2-7, with 11 bases that match TRBD1. Germline assignment: CDR1 SNHLY and CDR2 FYNNEI. This CDR3 contains 16 residues. The V and J ends lost 8 bases and 5 bases, in that order; junction bases with no gene match: 14.

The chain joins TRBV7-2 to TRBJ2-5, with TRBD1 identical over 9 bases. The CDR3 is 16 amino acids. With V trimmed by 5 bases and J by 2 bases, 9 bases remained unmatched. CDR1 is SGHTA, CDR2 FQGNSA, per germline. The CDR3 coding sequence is TGTGCCAGCAGCCGGGGACAGGGTGAGAGTCAAGAGACCCAGTACTTC. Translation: CASSRGQGESQETQYF.

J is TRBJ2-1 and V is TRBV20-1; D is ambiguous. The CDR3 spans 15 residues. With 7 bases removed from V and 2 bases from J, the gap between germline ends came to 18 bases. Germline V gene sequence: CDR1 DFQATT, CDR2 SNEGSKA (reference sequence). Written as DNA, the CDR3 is TGCAGTGGCGAAACTCACACGGAAACCTACAATGAGCAGTTCTTC. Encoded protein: CSGETHTETYNEQFF.

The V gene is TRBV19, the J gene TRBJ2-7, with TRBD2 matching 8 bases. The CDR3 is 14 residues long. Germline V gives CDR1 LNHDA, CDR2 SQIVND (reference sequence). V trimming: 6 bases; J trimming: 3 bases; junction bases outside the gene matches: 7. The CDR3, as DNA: TGTGCCAGTAGGTCCAGGCGGGGGGACTACGAGCAGTACTTC. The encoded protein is CASRSRRGDYEQYF.

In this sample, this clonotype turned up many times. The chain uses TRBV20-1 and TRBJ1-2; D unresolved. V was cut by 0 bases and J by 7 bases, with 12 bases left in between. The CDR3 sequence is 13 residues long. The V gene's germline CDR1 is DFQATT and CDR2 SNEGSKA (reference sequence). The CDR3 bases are TGCAGTGCTAGAGAAATGGGGTGGGCTGGCTACACCTTC. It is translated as CSAREMGWAGYTF.

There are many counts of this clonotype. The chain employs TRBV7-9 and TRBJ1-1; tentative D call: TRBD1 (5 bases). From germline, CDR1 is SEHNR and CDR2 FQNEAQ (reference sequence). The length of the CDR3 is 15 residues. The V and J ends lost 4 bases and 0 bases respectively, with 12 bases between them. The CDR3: CASSSPRQMNTEAFF. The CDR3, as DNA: TGTGCCAGCAGCTCCCCAAGACAGATGAACACTGAAGCTTTCTTT.

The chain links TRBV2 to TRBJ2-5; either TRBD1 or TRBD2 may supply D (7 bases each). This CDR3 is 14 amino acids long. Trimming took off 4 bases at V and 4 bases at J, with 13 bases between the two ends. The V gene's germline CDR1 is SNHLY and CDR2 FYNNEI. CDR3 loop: CASSGQGGGETQYF. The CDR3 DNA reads TGTGCCAGCAGTGGACAGGGAGGGGGAGAGACCCAGTACTTC.

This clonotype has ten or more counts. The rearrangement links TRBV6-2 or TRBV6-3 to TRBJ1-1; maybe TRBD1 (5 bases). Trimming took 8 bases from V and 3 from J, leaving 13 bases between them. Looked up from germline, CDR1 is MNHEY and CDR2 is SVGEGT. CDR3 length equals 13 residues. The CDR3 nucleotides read TGTGCCAGCCGGGGGATTCCTGACACTGAAGCTTTCTTT. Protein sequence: CASRGIPDTEAFF.

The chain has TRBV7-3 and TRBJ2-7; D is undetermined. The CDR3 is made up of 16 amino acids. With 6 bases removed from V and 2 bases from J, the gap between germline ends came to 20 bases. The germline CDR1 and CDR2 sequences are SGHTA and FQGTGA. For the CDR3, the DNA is TGTGCCAGCAGACCTACCGGCGACCTGGGTACCTACGAGCAGTACTTC. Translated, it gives CASRPTGDLGTYEQYF.

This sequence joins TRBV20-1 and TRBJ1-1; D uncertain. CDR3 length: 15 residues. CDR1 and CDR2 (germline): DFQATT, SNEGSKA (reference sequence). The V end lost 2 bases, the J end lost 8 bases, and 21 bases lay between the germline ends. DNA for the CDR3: TGCAGTGCTAGACCAGAACCCCTCAAATCTCGGGAAGCTTTCTTT. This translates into CSARPEPLKSREAFF.

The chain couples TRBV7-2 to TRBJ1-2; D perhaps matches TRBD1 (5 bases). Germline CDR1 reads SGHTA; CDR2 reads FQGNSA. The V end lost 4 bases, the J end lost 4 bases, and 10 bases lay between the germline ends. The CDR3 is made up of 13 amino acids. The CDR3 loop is CASSSGGGYGYTF. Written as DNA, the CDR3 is TGTGCCAGCAGCTCGGGGGGGGGCTATGGCTACACCTTC.

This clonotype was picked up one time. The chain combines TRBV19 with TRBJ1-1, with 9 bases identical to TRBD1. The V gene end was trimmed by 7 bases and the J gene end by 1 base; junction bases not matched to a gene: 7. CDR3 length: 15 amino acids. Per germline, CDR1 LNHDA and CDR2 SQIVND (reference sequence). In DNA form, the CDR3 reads TGTGCCAGTACCCTGGACAGGGGCCGGAACACTGAAGCTTTCTTT. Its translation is CASTLDRGRNTEAFF.

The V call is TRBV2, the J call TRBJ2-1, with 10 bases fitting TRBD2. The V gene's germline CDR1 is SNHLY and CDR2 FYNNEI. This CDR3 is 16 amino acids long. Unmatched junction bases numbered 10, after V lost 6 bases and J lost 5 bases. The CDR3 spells CASSPGSGGPDNEQFF. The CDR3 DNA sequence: TGTGCCAGCAGCCCAGGTAGCGGGGGGCCCGACAATGAGCAGTTCTTC. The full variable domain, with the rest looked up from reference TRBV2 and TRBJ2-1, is EPEVTQTPSHQVTQMGQEVILRCVPISNHLYFYWYRQILGQKVEFLVSFYNNEISEKSEIFDDQFSVERPDGSNFTLKIRSTKLEDSAMYFCASSPGSGGPDNEQFFGPGTRLTVL.

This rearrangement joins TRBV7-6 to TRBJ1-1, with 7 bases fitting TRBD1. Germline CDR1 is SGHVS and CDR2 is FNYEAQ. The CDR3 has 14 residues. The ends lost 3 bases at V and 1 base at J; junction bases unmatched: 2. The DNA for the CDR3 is TGTGCCAGCAGCTTCGACAGGGCGAACACTGAAGCTTTCTTT. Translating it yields CASSFDRANTEAFF. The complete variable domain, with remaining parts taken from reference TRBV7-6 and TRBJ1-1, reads GAGVSQSPRYKVTKRGQDVALRCDPISGHVSLYWYRQALGQGPEFLTYFNYEAQQDKSGLPNDRFSAERPEGSISTLTIQRTEQRDSAMYRCASSFDRANTEAFFGQGTRLTVV.

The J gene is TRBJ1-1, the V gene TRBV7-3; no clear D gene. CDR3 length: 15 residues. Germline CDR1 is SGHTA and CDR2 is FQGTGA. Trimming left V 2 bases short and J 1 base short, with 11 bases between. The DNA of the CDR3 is TGTGCCAGCAGCTTAGCGTCGACGGGGAACACTGAAGCTTTCTTT. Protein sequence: CASSLASTGNTEAFF.

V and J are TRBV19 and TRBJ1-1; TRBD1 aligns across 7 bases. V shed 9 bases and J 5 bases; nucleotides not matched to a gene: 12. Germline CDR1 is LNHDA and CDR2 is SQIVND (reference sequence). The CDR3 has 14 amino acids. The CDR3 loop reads CASEVTGRGTEAFF. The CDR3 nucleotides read TGTGCCAGCGAGGTGACAGGGCGAGGTACTGAAGCTTTCTTT.

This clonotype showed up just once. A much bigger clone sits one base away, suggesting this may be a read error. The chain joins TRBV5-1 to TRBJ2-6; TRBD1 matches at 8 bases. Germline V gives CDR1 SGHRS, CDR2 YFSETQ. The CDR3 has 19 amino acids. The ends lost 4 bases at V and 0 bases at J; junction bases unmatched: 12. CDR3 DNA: TGCGCCAGCAGCCCGATGACGGGACAGGAGATCTCTGGGGCCAACGTCCTGACTTTC. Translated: CASSPMTGQEISGANVLTF.

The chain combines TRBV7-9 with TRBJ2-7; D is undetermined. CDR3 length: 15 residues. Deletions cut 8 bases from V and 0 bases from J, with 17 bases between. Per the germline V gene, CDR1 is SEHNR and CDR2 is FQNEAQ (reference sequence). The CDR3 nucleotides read TGTGCCAGCTCTGATACTCGGACGGACTCCTACGAGCAGTACTTC. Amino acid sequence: CASSDTRTDSYEQYF.

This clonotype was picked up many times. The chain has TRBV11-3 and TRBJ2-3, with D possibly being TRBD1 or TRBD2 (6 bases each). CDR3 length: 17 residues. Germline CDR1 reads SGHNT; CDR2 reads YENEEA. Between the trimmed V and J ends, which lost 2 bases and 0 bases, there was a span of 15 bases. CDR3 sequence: CASSLTRRGGSTDTQYF. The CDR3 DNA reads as TGTGCCAGCAGCTTAACTAGGCGAGGGGGGAGCACAGATACGCAGTATTTT.

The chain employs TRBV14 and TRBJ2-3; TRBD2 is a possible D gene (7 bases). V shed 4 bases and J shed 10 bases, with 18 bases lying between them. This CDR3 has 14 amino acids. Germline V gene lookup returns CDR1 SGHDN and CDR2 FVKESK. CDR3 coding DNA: TGTGCCAGCAGCCTTCGACAGGCGGGGGATGCGCAGTATTTT. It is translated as CASSLRQAGDAQYF.